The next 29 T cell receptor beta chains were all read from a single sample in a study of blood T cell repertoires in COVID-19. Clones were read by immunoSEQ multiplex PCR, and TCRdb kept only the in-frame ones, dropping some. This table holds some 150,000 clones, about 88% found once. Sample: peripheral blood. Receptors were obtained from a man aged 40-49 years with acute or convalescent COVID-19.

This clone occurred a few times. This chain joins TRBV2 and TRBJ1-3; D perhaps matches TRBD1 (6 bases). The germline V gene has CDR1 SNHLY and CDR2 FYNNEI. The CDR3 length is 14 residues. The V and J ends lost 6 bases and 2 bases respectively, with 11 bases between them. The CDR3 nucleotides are TGTGCCAGCAGGAGGGGGAGGGCTGGAAACACCATATATTTT. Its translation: CASRRGRAGNTIYF.

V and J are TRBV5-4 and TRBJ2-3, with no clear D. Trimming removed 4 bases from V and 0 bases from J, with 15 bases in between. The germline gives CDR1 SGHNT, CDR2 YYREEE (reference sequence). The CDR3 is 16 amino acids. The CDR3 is CASSPETSRSTDTQYF. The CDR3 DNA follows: TGTGCCAGCAGCCCTGAGACATCCCGTAGCACAGATACGCAGTATTTT.

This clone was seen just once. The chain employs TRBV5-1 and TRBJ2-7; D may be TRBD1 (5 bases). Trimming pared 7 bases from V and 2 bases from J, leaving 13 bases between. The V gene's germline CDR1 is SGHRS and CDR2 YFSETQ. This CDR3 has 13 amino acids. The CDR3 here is CASANQGTYEQYF. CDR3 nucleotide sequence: TGCGCCAGCGCGAACCAGGGAACCTACGAGCAGTACTTC.

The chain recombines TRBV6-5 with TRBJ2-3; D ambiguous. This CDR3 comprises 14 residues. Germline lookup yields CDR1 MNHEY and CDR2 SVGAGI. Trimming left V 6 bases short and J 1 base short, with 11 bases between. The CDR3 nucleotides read TGTGCCAGCAGGCAGAACGCGGGCACAGATACGCAGTATTTT. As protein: CASRQNAGTDTQYF.

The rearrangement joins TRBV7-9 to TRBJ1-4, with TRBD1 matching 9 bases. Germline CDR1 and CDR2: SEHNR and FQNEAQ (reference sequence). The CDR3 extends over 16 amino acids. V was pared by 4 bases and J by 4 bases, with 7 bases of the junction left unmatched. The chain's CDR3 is CASSSIGQGINEKLFF. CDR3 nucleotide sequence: TGTGCCAGCAGCTCGATAGGACAGGGGATTAATGAAAAACTGTTTTTT.

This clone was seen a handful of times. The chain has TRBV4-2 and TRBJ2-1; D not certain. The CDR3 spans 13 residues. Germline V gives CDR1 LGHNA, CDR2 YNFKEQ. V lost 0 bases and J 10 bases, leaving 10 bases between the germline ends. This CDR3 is CASSQDRWREQFF. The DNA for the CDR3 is TGTGCCAGCAGCCAAGATAGGTGGAGAGAGCAGTTCTTC.

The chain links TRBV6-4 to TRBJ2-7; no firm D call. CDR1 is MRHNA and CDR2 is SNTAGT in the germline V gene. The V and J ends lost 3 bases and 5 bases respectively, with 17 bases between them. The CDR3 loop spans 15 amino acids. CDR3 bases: TGTGCCAGCAGTGATTTTGGGCCAGCAGAGAACGAGCAGTACTTC. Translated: CASSDFGPAENEQYF.

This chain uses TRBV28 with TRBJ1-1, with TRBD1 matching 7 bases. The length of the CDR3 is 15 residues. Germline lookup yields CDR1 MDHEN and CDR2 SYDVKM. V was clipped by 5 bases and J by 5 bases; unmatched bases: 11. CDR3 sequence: CASSRTRDSLTEAFF. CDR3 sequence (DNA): TGTGCCAGCAGTCGGACACGGGACAGCCTAACTGAAGCTTTCTTT.

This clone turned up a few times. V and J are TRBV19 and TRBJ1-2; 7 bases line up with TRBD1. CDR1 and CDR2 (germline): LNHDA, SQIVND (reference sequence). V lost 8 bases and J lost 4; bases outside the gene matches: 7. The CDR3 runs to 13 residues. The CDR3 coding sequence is TGTGCCAGTGGGAAGGGGGCACCCTATGGCTACACCTTC. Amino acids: CASGKGAPYGYTF.

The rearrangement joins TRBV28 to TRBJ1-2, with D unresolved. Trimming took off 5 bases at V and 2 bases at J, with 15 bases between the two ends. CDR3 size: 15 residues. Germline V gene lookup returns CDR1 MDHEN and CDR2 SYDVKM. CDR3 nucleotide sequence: TGTGCCAGCAGTCCCGGAGGACGACCGAACTATGGCTACACCTTC. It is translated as CASSPGGRPNYGYTF.

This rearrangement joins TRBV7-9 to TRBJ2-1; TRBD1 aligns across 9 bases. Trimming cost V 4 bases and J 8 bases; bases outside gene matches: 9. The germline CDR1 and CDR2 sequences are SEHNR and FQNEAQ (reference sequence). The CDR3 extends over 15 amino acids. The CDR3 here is CASSSRDRARYEQFF. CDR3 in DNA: TGTGCCAGCAGCTCCCGGGACAGGGCTAGGTATGAGCAGTTCTTC.

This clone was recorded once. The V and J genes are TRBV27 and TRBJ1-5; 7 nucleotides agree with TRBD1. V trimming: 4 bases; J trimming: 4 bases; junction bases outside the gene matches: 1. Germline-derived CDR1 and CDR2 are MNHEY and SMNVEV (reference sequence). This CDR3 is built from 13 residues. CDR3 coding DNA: TGTGCCAGCAGTTGGGACAGTAATCAGCCCCAGCATTTT. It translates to CASSWDSNQPQHF.

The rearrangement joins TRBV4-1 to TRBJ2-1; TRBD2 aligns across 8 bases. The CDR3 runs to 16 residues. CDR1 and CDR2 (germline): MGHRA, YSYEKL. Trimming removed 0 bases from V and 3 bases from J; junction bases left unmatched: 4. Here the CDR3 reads CASSQEGTRGYNEQFF. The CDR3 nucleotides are TGCGCCAGCAGCCAAGAGGGGACTAGGGGCTACAATGAGCAGTTCTTC.

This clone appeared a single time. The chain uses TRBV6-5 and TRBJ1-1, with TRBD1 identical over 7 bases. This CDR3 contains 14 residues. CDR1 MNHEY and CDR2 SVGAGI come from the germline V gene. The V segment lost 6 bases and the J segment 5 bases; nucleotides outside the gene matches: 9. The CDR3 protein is CASRGDSVRTEAFF. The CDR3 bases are TGTGCCAGCAGAGGGGACAGCGTACGAACTGAAGCTTTCTTT.

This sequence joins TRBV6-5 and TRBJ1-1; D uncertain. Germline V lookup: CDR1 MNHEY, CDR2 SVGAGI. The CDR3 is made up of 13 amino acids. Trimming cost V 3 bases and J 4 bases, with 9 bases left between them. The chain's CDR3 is CASSYGGSTEAFF. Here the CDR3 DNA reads TGTGCCAGCAGTTATGGAGGGAGCACTGAAGCTTTCTTT.

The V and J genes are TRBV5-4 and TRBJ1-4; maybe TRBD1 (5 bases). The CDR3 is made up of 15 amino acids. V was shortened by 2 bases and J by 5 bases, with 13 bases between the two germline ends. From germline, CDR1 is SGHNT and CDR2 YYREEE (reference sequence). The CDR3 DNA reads TGTGCCAGCAGCTTTAATACAGCAGGGAATGAAAAACTGTTTTTT. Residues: CASSFNTAGNEKLFF.

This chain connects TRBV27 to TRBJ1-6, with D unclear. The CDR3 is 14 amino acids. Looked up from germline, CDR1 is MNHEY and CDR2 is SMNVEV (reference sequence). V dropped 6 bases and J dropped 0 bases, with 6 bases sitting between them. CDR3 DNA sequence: TGTGCCAGCAGGGCCAGCTCCTATAATTCACCCCTCCACTTT. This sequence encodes CASRASSYNSPLHF.

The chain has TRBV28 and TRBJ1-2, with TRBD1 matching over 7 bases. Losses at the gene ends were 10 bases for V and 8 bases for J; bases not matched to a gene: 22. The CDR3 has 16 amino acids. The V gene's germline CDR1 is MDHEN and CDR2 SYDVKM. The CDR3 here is CAITGFLTGALGGYTF. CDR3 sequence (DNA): TGTGCCATAACCGGATTCTTAACAGGGGCCCTTGGGGGCTACACCTTC.

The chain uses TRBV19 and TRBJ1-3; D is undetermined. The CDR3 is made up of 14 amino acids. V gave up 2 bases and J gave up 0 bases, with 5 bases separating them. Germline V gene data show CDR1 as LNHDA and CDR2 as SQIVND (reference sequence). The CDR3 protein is CASSILLSGNTIYF. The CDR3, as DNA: TGTGCCAGTAGTATACTACTCTCTGGAAACACCATATATTTT.

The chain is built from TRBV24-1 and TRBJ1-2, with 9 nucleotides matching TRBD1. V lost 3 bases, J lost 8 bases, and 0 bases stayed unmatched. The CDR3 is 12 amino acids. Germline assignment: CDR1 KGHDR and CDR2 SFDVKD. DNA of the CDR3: TGTGCCACCAGTGATGACAGGGGGGGCTACACCTTC. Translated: CATSDDRGGYTF.

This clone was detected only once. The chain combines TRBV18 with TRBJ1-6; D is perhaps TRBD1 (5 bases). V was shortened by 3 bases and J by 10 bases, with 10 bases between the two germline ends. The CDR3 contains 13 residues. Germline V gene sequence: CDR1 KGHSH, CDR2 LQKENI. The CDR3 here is CASSPGTGSPLHF. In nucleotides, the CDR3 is TGTGCCAGCTCACCGGGTACAGGATCACCCCTCCACTTT.

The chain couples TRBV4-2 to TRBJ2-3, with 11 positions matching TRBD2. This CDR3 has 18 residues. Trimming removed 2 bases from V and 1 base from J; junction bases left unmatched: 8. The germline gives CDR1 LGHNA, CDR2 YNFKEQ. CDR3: CASSQQETSGGGTDTQYF. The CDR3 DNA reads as TGTGCCAGCAGCCAACAAGAAACTAGCGGGGGTGGCACAGATACGCAGTATTTT.

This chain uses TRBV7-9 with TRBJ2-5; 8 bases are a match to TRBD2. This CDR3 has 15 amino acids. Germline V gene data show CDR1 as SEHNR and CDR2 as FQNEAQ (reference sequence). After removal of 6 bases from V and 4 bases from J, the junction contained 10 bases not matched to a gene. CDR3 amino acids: CASSFRGGRGETQYF. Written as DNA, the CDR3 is TGTGCCAGCAGTTTTCGGGGGGGGCGGGGAGAGACCCAGTACTTC.

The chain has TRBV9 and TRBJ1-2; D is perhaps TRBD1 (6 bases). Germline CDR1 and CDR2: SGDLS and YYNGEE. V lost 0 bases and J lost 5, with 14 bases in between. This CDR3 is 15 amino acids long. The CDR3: CASSVAVGGPYGYTF. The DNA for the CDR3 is TGTGCCAGCAGCGTAGCTGTAGGGGGACCTTATGGCTACACCTTC.

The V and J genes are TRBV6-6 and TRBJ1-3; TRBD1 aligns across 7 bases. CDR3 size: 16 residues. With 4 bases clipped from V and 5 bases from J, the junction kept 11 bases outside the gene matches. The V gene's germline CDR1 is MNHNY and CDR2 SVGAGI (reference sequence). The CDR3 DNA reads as TGTGCCAGCAGTTTAGGACAGGCTAGAGGGAGAAACACCATATATTTT. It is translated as CASSLGQARGRNTIYF.

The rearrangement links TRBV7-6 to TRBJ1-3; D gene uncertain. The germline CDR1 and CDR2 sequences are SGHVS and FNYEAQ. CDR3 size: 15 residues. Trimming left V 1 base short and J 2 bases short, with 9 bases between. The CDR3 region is CASSLDFSPGNTIYF. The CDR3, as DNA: TGTGCCAGCAGCTTAGATTTCAGTCCTGGAAACACCATATATTTT.

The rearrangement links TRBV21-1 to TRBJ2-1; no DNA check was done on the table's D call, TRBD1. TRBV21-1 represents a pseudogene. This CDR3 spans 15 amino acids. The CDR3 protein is CASSKRDSLNNEQFF. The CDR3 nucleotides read TGTGCCAGCAGCAAGCGGGACAGCCTAAACAATGAGCAGTTCTTC.

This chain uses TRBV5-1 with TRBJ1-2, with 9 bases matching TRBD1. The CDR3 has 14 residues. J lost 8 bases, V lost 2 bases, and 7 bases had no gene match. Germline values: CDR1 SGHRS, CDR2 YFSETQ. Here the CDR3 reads CASSLRGQGLGYTF. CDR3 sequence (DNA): TGCGCCAGCAGCTTACGGGGACAGGGCCTAGGCTACACCTTC.

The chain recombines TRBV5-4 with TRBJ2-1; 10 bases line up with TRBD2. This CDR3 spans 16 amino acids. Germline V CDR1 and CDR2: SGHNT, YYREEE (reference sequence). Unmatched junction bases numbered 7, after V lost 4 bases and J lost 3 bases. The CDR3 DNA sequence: TGTGCCAGCAGCCCAGAGCGGGGGGGCTTCTACAATGAGCAGTTCTTC. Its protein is CASSPERGGFYNEQFF. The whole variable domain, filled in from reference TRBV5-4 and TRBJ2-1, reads ETGVTQSPTHLIKTRGQQVTLRCSSQSGHNTVSWYQQALGQGPQFIFQYYREEENGRGNFPPRFSGLQFPNYSSELNVNALELDDSALYLCASSPERGGFYNEQFFGPGTRLTVL.